This T cell receptor (beta chain) appears in the sequencing data of a study of blood T cell repertoires in COVID-19. In the authors' workflow: The assay estimated nucleated cells by amplifying reference gene primers. Libraries were prepared by immunoSEQ multiplex PCR; TCRdb keeps only in-frame clonotypes and omits some of them. From that table come the V and J calls and clone size; the DNA was used to work out D and trimming. This table holds about 440,000 clones, roughly 88% found once. Cohorts were based on clinical histories the participants reported. Among Cohort 3 donors, those recovered had two negative PCRs, clearance, or symptom resolution. This clonotype was obtained from a man in his late teens or twenties who had recovered from COVID-19. Sequences were obtained from PBMCs or T cells enriched from blood (not recorded which).

The CDR3 DNA reads TGTGCCAGCAACCGGGACAGGGATCACACTGAAGCTTTCTTT. This gives the protein CASNRDRDHTEAFF. J is TRBJ1-1 and V is TRBV27; 9 bases agree with TRBD1. Germline CDR1 reads MNHEY; CDR2 reads SMNVEV (reference sequence). The CDR3 spans 14 residues. V was clipped by 7 bases and J by 3 bases; unmatched bases: 6.